This T cell receptor (beta chain) came from a study of T-cell memory formation after mild COVID-19. This CDR3 comprises 18 residues. J lost 3 bases, V lost 2 bases, and 17 bases had no gene match. Looked up from germline, CDR1 is SGDLS and CDR2 is YYNGEE. Study-wide points: CD4+ contracting clones lay mainly in CM and EM, CD8+ ones in EMRA. Balance between CD4 and CD8 was seen in clones contracting day 15 to 85, and a CD4+ lean was seen in later expanders.

Notes on this clonotype: No antigen is known for it.

Employing constant-segment primers, 5'RACE generated TCR alpha and TCR beta cDNA libraries bearing sample barcodes and UMIs. Via MiXCR, TCRdb re-called the 5' RACE reads, giving one row per CDR3 protein. The sample yields about 400,000 distinct CDR3 sequences, about a quarter seen once. The specimen sequenced was PBMCs or a T cell subset sorted from them (not recorded which). The V gene is TRBV9, the J gene TRBJ2-7; 7 nucleotides match TRBD1. The receptor was derived from an adult woman who had mild COVID-19 (a few samples of this study predate the infection). Cell type and time point are not known. CDR3 residues: CASSVRDSPVRGIYEQYF. DNA of the CDR3: TGTGCCAGCAGCGTCCGGGACAGCCCGGTTCGTGGGATCTACGAGCAGTACTTC.